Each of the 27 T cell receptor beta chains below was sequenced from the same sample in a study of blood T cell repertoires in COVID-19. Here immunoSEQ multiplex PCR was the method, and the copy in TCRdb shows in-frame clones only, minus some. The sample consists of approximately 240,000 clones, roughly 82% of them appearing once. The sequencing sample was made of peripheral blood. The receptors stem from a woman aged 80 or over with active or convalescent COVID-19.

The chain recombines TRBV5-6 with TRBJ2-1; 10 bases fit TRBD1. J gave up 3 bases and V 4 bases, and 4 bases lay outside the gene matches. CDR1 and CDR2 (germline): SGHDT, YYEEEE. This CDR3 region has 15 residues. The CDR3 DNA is TGTGCCAGCAGCCACCGGGACAGGGGCTACAATGAGCAGTTCTTC. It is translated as CASSHRDRGYNEQFF.

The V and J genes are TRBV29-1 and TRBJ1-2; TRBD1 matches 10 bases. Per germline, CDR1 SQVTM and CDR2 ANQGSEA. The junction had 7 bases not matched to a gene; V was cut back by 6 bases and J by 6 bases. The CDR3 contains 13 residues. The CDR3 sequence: CSVGQGSWDGYTF. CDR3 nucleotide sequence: TGCAGCGTGGGACAGGGGAGCTGGGATGGCTACACCTTC.

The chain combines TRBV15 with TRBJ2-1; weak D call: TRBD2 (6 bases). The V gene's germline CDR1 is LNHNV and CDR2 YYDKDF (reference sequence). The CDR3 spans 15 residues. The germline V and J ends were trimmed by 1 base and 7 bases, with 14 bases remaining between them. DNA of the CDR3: TGTGCCACCAGCAGAGGGGATAGCGGAGGAAATGAGCAGTTCTTC. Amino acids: CATSRGDSGGNEQFF.

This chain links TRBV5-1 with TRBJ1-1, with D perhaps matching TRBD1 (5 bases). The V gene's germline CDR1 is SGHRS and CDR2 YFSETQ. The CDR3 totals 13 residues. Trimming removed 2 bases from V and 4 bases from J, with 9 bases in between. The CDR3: CASSFRVVTEAFF. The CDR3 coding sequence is TGCGCCAGCAGCTTCAGGGTCGTCACTGAAGCTTTCTTT.

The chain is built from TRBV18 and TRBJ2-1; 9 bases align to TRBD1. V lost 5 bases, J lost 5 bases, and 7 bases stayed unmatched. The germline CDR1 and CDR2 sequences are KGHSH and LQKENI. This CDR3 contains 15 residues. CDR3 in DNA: TGTGCCAGCTCAAAGGACAGGGGTTTTAACAATGAGCAGTTCTTC. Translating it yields CASSKDRGFNNEQFF. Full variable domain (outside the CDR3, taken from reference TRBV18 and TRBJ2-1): NAGVMQNPRHLVRRRGQEARLRCSPMKGHSHVYWYRQLPEEGLKFMVYLQKENIIDESGMPKERFSAEFPKEGPSILRIQQVVRGDSAAYFCASSKDRGFNNEQFFGPGTRLTVL.

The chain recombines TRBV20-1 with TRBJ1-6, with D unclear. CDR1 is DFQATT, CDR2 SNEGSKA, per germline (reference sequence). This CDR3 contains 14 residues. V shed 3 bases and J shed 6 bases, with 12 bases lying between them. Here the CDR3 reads CSASISRINSPLHF. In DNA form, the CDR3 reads TGCAGTGCTAGTATCTCCAGGATTAATTCACCCCTCCACTTT.

Here the CDR3 DNA reads TGTGCCAGCTCACAGGGACTAGCGGATACCGGGGAGCTGTTTTTT. Protein: CASSQGLADTGELFF. J is TRBJ2-2 and V is TRBV18; TRBD2 matches at 11 bases. With V trimmed by 4 bases and J by 5 bases, 3 bases remained unmatched. The germline V gene encodes CDR1 KGHSH and CDR2 LQKENI. The CDR3 covers 15 residues.

The CDR3 sequence is CASSPLSDRRRGYTF. For the CDR3, the DNA is TGTGCCAGCAGTCCGCTTTCCGACAGGAGGCGTGGCTACACCTTC. The V and J genes are TRBV28 and TRBJ1-2; D is possibly TRBD1 (6 bases). This CDR3 has 15 amino acids. Germline V gene lookup returns CDR1 MDHEN and CDR2 SYDVKM. V lost 5 bases and J lost 7, with 20 bases in between.

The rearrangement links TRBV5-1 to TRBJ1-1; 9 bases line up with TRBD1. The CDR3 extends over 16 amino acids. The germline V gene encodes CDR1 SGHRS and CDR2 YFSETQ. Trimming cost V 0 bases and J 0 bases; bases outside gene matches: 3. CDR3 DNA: TGCGCCAGCAGCTTGGGTGGGACAGGGATGAACACTGAAGCTTTCTTT. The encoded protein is CASSLGGTGMNTEAFF.

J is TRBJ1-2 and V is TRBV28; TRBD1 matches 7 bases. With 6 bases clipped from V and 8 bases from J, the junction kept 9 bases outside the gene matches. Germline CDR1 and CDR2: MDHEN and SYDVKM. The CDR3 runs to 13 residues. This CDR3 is CASRLDRVGGYTF. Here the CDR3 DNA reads TGTGCCAGCAGATTAGACAGGGTAGGCGGCTACACCTTC.

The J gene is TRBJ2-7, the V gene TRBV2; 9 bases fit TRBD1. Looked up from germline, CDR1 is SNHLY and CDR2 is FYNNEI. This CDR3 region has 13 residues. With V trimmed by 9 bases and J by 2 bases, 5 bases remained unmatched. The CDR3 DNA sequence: TGTGCCAGTAAACAGGGGGCCACCTACGAGCAGTACTTC. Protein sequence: CASKQGATYEQYF.

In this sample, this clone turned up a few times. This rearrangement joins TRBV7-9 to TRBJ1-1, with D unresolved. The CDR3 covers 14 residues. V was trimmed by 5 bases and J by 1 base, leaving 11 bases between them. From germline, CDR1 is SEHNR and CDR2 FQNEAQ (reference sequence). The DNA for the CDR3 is TGTGCCAGCAGCCAAACCACCAGGAACACTGAAGCTTTCTTT. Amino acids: CASSQTTRNTEAFF.

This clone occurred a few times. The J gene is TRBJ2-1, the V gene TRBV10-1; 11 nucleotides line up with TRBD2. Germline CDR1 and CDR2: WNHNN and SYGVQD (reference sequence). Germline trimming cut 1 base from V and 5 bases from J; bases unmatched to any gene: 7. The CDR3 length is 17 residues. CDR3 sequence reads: CASSEFGLAGGNNEQFF. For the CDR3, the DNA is TGCGCCAGCAGTGAGTTCGGCCTAGCGGGGGGTAACAATGAGCAGTTCTTC.

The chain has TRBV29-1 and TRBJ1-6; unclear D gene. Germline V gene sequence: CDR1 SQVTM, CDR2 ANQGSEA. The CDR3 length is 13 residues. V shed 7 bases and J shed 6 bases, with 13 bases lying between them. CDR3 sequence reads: CSGGEGLNSPLHF. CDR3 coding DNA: TGCAGCGGAGGAGAGGGCCTTAATTCACCCCTCCACTTT.

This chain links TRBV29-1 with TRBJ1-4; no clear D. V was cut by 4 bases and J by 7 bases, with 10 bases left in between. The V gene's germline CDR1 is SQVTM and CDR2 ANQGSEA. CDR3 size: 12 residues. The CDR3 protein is CSVVDPGEKLFF. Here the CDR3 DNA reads TGCAGCGTTGTGGATCCGGGTGAAAAACTGTTTTTT.

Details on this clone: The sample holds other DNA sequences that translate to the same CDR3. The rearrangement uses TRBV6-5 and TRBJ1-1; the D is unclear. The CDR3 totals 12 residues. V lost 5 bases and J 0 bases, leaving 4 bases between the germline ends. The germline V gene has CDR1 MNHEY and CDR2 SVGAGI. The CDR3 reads CASSQLNTEAFF. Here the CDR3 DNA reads TGTGCCAGCAGTCAGTTGAACACTGAAGCTTTCTTT.

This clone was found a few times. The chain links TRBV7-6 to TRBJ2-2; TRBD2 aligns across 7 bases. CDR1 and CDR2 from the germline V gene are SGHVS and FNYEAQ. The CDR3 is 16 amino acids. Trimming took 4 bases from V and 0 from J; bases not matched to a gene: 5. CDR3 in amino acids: CASSSLRGANTGELFF. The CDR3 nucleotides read TGTGCCAGCAGCTCCCTCCGGGGGGCGAACACCGGGGAGCTGTTTTTT.

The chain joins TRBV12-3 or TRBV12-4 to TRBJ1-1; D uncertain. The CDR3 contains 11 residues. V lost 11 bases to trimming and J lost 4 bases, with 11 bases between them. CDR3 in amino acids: CASTGSTEAFF. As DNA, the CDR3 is TGTGCCTCCACGGGATCCACTGAAGCTTTCTTT.

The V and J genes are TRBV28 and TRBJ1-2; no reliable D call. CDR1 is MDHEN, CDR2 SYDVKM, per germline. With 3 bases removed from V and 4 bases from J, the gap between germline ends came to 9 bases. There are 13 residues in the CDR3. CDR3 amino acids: CASSFRQPYGYTF. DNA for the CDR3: TGTGCCAGCAGTTTCAGGCAGCCCTATGGCTACACCTTC.

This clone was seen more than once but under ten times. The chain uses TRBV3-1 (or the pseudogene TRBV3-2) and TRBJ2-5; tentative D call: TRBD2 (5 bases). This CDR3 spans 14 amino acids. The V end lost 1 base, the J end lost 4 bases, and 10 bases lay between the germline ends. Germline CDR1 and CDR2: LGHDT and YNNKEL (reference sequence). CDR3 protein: CASSQGRGLETQYF. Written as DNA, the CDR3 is TGTGCCAGCAGCCAAGGTCGAGGACTAGAGACCCAGTACTTC.

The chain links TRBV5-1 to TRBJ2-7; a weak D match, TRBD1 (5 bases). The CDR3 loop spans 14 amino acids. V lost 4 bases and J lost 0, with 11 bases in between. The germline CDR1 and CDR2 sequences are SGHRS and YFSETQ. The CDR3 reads CASSKTENSYEQYF. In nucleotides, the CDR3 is TGCGCCAGCAGCAAGACAGAGAACTCCTACGAGCAGTACTTC.

The CDR3 loop is CASSKRGQAQSSYNEQFF. The CDR3 DNA sequence: TGTGCCAGTAGTAAGCGGGGACAGGCGCAAAGCTCCTACAATGAGCAGTTCTTC. The rearrangement uses TRBV19 and TRBJ2-1; perhaps TRBD1 as D (8 bases). V lost 4 bases, J lost 0 bases, and 19 bases lay in between. The germline V gene has CDR1 LNHDA and CDR2 SQIVND (reference sequence). This CDR3 has 18 residues.

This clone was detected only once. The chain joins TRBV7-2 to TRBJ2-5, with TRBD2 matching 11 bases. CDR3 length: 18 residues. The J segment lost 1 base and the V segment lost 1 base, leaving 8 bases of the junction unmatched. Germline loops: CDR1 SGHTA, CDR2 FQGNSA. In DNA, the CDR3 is TGTGCCAGCAGCTTAGGGGGTACTAGCGGGGGCCTCCAAGAGACCCAGTACTTC. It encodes CASSLGGTSGGLQETQYF.

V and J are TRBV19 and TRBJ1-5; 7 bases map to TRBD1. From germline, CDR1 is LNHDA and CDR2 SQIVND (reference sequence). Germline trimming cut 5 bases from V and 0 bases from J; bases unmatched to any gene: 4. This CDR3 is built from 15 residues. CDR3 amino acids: CASSRTGDSNQPQHF. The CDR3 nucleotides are TGTGCCAGTAGTCGAACAGGGGATAGCAATCAGCCCCAGCATTTT.

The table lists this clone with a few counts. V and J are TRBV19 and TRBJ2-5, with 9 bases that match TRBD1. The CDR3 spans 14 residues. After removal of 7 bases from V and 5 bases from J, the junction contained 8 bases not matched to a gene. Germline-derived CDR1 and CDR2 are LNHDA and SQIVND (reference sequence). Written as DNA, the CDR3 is TGTGCCAGTAACCCGGACAGGGGTGAGGAGACCCAGTACTTC. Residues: CASNPDRGEETQYF.

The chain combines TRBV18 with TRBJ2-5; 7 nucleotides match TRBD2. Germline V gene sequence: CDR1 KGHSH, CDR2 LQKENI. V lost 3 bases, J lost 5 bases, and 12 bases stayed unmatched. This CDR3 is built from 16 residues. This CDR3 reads CASSPGDYGYGETQYF. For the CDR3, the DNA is TGTGCCAGCTCACCGGGGGACTATGGCTATGGGGAGACCCAGTACTTC.

CDR3 in DNA: TGTGCCAGTAGTGTCTCTCCCGGGACAGGGGACGAAAAACTGTTTTTT. Its protein is CASSVSPGTGDEKLFF. The rearrangement links TRBV19 to TRBJ1-4; 10 positions match TRBD1. There are 16 residues in the CDR3. The V segment lost 5 bases and the J segment 8 bases; nucleotides outside the gene matches: 11. Germline assignment: CDR1 LNHDA and CDR2 SQIVND (reference sequence).